These 22 T cell receptor beta chains originate from one sample sequenced in a study of blood T cell repertoires in COVID-19. This table comes from immunoSEQ multiplex PCR, and its TCRdb copy is limited to in-frame clones, with some not included. The sample yields fewer than 250,000 clones, about 89% seen once. The material sequenced was PBMCs or T cells enriched from blood (not recorded which). The receptors here all came from a woman between 18 and 30 years old who had recovered from COVID-19.

This chain uses TRBV5-1 with TRBJ2-5, with 14 nucleotides matching TRBD2. J was trimmed by 3 bases and V by 2 bases; bases with no gene match: 12. Germline lookup yields CDR1 SGHRS and CDR2 YFSETQ. This CDR3 spans 19 amino acids. This CDR3 is CASSLLGLAGAGPEETQYF. The CDR3 nucleotides are TGCGCCAGCAGCTTACTGGGACTAGCGGGGGCCGGACCAGAAGAGACCCAGTACTTC.

V is TRBV6-5 and J is TRBJ1-1, with D possibly TRBD1 on 5 matching bases. V was cut by 7 bases and J by 5 bases, with 20 bases left in between. Germline V gives CDR1 MNHEY, CDR2 SVGAGI. The CDR3 consists of 15 residues. The CDR3 DNA follows: TGTGCCAGCATTCGGGGTCTGGGACTGTCGACTGAAGCTTTCTTT. This codes for CASIRGLGLSTEAFF.

This clone appeared a few times. The rearrangement links TRBV2 to TRBJ1-2; perhaps TRBD1 as D (5 bases). The CDR3 contains 14 residues. Germline V gene sequence: CDR1 SNHLY, CDR2 FYNNEI. The ends were cut back, 6 bases at V and 7 bases at J, with 18 bases in the middle. The CDR3 sequence is CASRPTVLGPGYTF. The CDR3 DNA reads as TGTGCCAGCAGGCCGACAGTGTTGGGGCCTGGCTACACCTTC.

The chain links TRBV7-9 to TRBJ2-3; D perhaps matches TRBD1 (5 bases). CDR1 is SEHNR and CDR2 is FQNEAQ in the germline V gene (reference sequence). The CDR3 loop spans 13 amino acids. The germline V and J ends were trimmed by 8 bases and 2 bases, with 11 bases remaining between them. The CDR3 spells CASAKGATDTQYF. CDR3 DNA sequence: TGTGCCAGCGCCAAAGGGGCCACAGATACGCAGTATTTT.

The genes are TRBV7-6 and TRBJ1-4; tentative D call: TRBD1 (6 bases). This CDR3 comprises 14 residues. The germline V and J ends were trimmed by 3 bases and 5 bases, with 10 bases remaining between them. CDR1 SGHVS and CDR2 FNYEAQ come from the germline V gene. CDR3 residues: CASSLGHGNEKLFF. In nucleotides, the CDR3 is TGTGCCAGCAGCTTGGGACACGGGAATGAAAAACTGTTTTTT.

This clone was found a few times. The V and J genes are TRBV7-2 and TRBJ2-7, with a possible D match to TRBD1 (6 bases). The length of the CDR3 is 15 residues. Trimming removed 4 bases from V and 2 bases from J, with 15 bases in between. Germline assignment: CDR1 SGHTA and CDR2 FQGNSA. The CDR3 bases are TGTGCCAGCAGCTCACGACAGGTCGGAACCTACGAGCAGTACTTC. Translation gives CASSSRQVGTYEQYF.

The V call is TRBV25-1, the J call TRBJ2-7; TRBD1 matches at 10 bases. The junction had 6 bases not matched to a gene; V was cut back by 1 base and J by 9 bases. The CDR3 spans 14 residues. Germline CDR1 MGHDK, CDR2 SYGVNS. CDR3 nucleotides: TGTGCCAGCAGTGAATTTAGGGGACAGGGGCGGCAGTACTTC. Its translation: CASSEFRGQGRQYF.

The V call is TRBV27, the J call TRBJ2-7; 14 bases agree with TRBD2. The V gene's germline CDR1 is MNHEY and CDR2 SMNVEV (reference sequence). V shed 6 bases and J 0 bases; nucleotides not matched to a gene: 7. The CDR3 contains 17 residues. The CDR3 region has the DNA TGTGCCAGCAGGCCGGGACTAGCGGGGGTCAGCTCCTACGAGCAGTACTTC. Translated: CASRPGLAGVSSYEQYF.

The V call is TRBV2, the J call TRBJ1-2; D is undetermined. Germline V gene lookup returns CDR1 SNHLY and CDR2 FYNNEI. CDR3 length: 12 amino acids. The germline V and J ends were trimmed by 8 bases and 5 bases, with 12 bases remaining between them. The CDR3 spells CASEGYGYGYTF. The CDR3, as DNA: TGTGCCAGCGAGGGTTATGGGTATGGCTACACCTTC.

The genes are TRBV27 and TRBJ2-7; D might be TRBD2 (5 bases). Germline-derived CDR1 and CDR2 are MNHEY and SMNVEV (reference sequence). The CDR3 runs 14 residues. Between the trimmed V and J ends, which lost 1 base and 1 base, there was a span of 8 bases. The CDR3 spells CASSLWESSYEQYF. For the CDR3, the DNA is TGTGCCAGCAGTTTATGGGAGAGTTCCTACGAGCAGTACTTC.

This clone has just one count. The J gene is TRBJ1-2, the V gene TRBV5-1, with 8 bases fitting TRBD1. This CDR3 has 15 residues. Germline CDR1 SGHRS, CDR2 YFSETQ. Trimming took 2 bases from V and 4 from J; bases not matched to a gene: 7. The CDR3 is CASSFAGGDPYGYTF. The CDR3 DNA reads TGCGCCAGCAGCTTCGCAGGGGGCGACCCCTATGGCTACACCTTC.

As for this clone: A junction boundary mismatches the germline segment, possibly from a read error. This CDR3 reads CASSLGARQNAEAFF. DNA for the CDR3: TGCGCCAGCAGCTTGGGAGCTCGACAGAACGCTGAAGCTTTCTTT. This rearrangement joins TRBV5-1 to TRBJ1-1; possibly TRBD1 for D (5 bases). In germline, CDR1 is SGHRS, CDR2 YFSETQ. CDR3 length: 15 residues.

The V and J genes are TRBV6-5 and TRBJ2-5; maybe TRBD1 (5 bases). Germline V lookup: CDR1 MNHEY, CDR2 SVGAGI. This CDR3 spans 15 amino acids. The ends were cut back, 0 bases at V and 2 bases at J, with 10 bases in the middle. The CDR3 protein is CASSYSTAGQETQYF. DNA of the CDR3: TGTGCCAGCAGTTACTCGACTGCAGGGCAAGAGACCCAGTACTTC.

Comment on this clone: Other DNA sequences of this sample code for an identical CDR3. The genes are TRBV10-2 and TRBJ1-1; the match to TRBD1 covers 7 bases. The CDR3 is 12 residues long. Trimming at V came to 6 bases and at J to 6 bases, leaving 4 bases not matched to a gene. Germline V gene sequence: CDR1 WSHSY, CDR2 SAAADI. The CDR3 protein is CASSVGTAEAFF. The CDR3, as DNA: TGCGCCAGCAGCGTCGGGACAGCTGAAGCTTTCTTT.

V is TRBV30 and J is TRBJ1-3, with a possible D match to TRBD1 (6 bases). CDR1 and CDR2 from the germline V gene are GTSNPN and SVGIG (reference sequence). V gave up 5 bases and J gave up 4 bases, with 18 bases separating them. The CDR3 is 15 amino acids. The CDR3 DNA sequence: TGTGCCTGGGGAGGAAACTCAGGGGTAGGAAACACCATATATTTT. Protein: CAWGGNSGVGNTIYF. Looking up the rest from reference TRBV30 and TRBJ1-3 gives the full variable domain: SQTIHQWPATLVQPVGSPLSLECTVEGTSNPNLYWYRQAAGRGLQLLFYSVGIGQISSEVPQNLSASRPQDRQFILSSKKLLLSDSGFYLCAWGGNSGVGNTIYFGEGSWLTVV.

The chain combines TRBV5-4 with TRBJ2-7, with a weak D call TRBD2 (5 bases). The length of the CDR3 is 12 residues. V lost 0 bases to trimming and J lost 7 bases, with 8 bases between them. Germline V CDR1 and CDR2: SGHNT, YYREEE (reference sequence). The CDR3 sequence is CASSLGEWEQYF. CDR3 coding DNA: TGTGCCAGCAGCTTGGGGGAGTGGGAGCAGTACTTC.

The V call is TRBV28, the J call TRBJ1-2; D not certain. CDR1 is MDHEN and CDR2 is SYDVKM in the germline V gene. V lost 2 bases to trimming and J lost 1 base, with 5 bases between them. This CDR3 comprises 13 residues. The CDR3 protein is CASSLQINYGYTF. The CDR3 DNA reads as TGTGCCAGCAGTTTACAGATTAACTATGGCTACACCTTC.

The rearrangement links TRBV6-1 to TRBJ2-5; possible D gene TRBD2, 6 bases. In germline, CDR1 is MNHNS, CDR2 SASEGT. CDR3 length: 18 residues. Trimming removed 4 bases at V and 5 bases at J, with 26 bases between. The CDR3 here is CASSVDREHRFAGETQYF. The CDR3, as DNA: TGTGCCAGCAGTGTCGACCGGGAGCACAGGTTTGCTGGGGAGACCCAGTACTTC.

The chain couples TRBV5-1 to TRBJ1-6; 9 bases line up with TRBD1. This CDR3 spans 19 amino acids. Trimming removed 5 bases from V and 2 bases from J; junction bases left unmatched: 14. Germline V CDR1 and CDR2: SGHRS, YFSETQ. DNA for the CDR3: TGCGCCAGCAGTTCCTCCGGGACAGGGTTTGGTGCCTATAATTCACCCCTCCACTTT. Protein sequence: CASSSSGTGFGAYNSPLHF.

This clone was found a few times. The chain joins TRBV18 to TRBJ1-1, with a possible D match to TRBD1 (6 bases). Trimming shortened V by 3 bases and J by 1 base, and 18 bases separated the two germline ends. Germline V gene lookup returns CDR1 KGHSH and CDR2 LQKENI. The CDR3 is made up of 17 amino acids. The CDR3 nucleotides are TGTGCCAGCTCACCTACAGTCGGGGGGGCTTGGAACACTGAAGCTTTCTTT. This encodes CASSPTVGGAWNTEAFF.

This clone showed up just a few times. The rearrangement uses TRBV15 and TRBJ2-7; TRBD2 might be the D (6 bases). The CDR3 runs to 16 residues. Germline values: CDR1 LNHNV, CDR2 YYDKDF (reference sequence). Trimming removed 0 bases at V and 6 bases at J, with 18 bases between. CDR3: CATSRDRRGQEGEQYF. The CDR3 bases are TGTGCCACCAGCAGAGATAGAAGAGGCCAGGAGGGCGAGCAGTACTTC.

V usage is TRBV5-1 and J usage is TRBJ1-1, with unresolved D. The germline V gene has CDR1 SGHRS and CDR2 YFSETQ. Trimming cost V 0 bases and J 3 bases, with 12 bases left between them. There are 15 residues in the CDR3. The DNA of the CDR3 is TGCGCCAGCAGCTTGGCAGGACGGGAGGACACTGAAGCTTTCTTT. Amino acid sequence: CASSLAGREDTEAFF.